These T cell receptor beta chains were read from a single sample in a study of T cell changes during pregnancy in multiple sclerosis. Sequenced by immunoSEQ multiplex PCR; TCRdb stores in-frame clones only, minus some. Of tens of thousands of clones in the sample, 92% were seen once. Sequenced here: peripheral blood, sampled before pregnancy. Receptors were obtained from a female donor with multiple sclerosis, enrolled in a pregnancy study. Each CDR3 is given with its conserved first and last residue. Clone size appears in some rows only: once, few, many, or a class for an expanded clone.

cdr3_aa,clone_size,v_call,j_call
CASTGDGLTEAFF,.,TRBV2,TRBJ1-1
CASSFRTVQETQYF,.,TRBV5-1,TRBJ2-5
CASSLGGRGRDEQYF,.,TRBV27,TRBJ2-7
CASSFPGLPNEKLFF,.,TRBV7-8,TRBJ1-4
CASSGSGALFF,once,TRBV5-1,TRBJ2-2
CASSSELAGWNEQFF,.,TRBV5-1,TRBJ2-1
CASSLRTGTSSGANVLTF,.,TRBV13,TRBJ2-6
CASSSETDQPQHF,.,TRBV5-1,TRBJ1-5
CASSIDGGPSVGTQYF,.,TRBV19,TRBJ2-5
CASRPQVGGEDGYTF,.,TRBV7-9,TRBJ1-2
CASSPRGSSYEQYF,.,TRBV5-1,TRBJ2-7
CARSCGYTF,.,TRBV6-9,TRBJ1-2
CASSLSGLAGSSYEQYF,.,TRBV28,TRBJ2-7
CASFSDTAPEAFF,.,TRBV18,TRBJ1-1
CAWSFLGDEQFF,.,TRBV30,TRBJ2-1
CATSRDSTGAETQYF,.,TRBV15,TRBJ2-5
CASSLGTAYEQYF,.,TRBV7-2,TRBJ2-7
CSVYSGNTIYF,.,TRBV29-1,TRBJ1-3
CASSSPVGSYSYNEQFF,.,TRBV18,TRBJ2-1
CSGGDGASYEQYF,.,TRBV29-1,TRBJ2-7
CAWKTAQNIQYF,.,TRBV30,TRBJ2-4
CASSPSTSGTGTQYF,once,TRBV7-7,TRBJ2-5
CASSIRGGDTQYF,.,TRBV19,TRBJ2-3
CASSLVAGGGYNEQFF,.,TRBV5-1,TRBJ2-1
CASRPRFVTKTYEQYF,.,TRBV12-2,TRBJ2-7
CASSTTGLNEQFF,.,TRBV19,TRBJ2-1
CASSPGGTDTQYF,.,TRBV7-8,TRBJ2-3
CASSLGVLAGVYNEQFF,.,TRBV11-1,TRBJ2-1
CASSQDWSGEQYF,.,TRBV4-3,TRBJ2-7
CASSKAGSYEQYF,.,TRBV19,TRBJ2-7
CASSGTGSFTEAFF,few,TRBV28,TRBJ1-1
CASSRTGGFNQPQHF,.,TRBV7-2,TRBJ1-5
CASSFIVRTNEQFF,.,TRBV5-1,TRBJ2-1
CASSLGGQNSNQPQHF,.,TRBV28,TRBJ1-5
CASSSGAGPYNEQFF,.,TRBV27,TRBJ2-1
CASGPAGTGNYEQYF,.,TRBV6-5,.
CASSLEQGVDTQYF,.,TRBV11-2,TRBJ2-3
CASKPLGGYGYTF,once,TRBV6-5,TRBJ1-2
CASSLTASEQYF,.,TRBV7-9,TRBJ2-7
CASRAGAKNIQYF,.,TRBV28,TRBJ2-4
CASSPGLYNEQFF,.,TRBV19,TRBJ2-1
CSVEYGTGLDEQFF,.,TRBV29-1,TRBJ2-1
CAISQAGAPHTQYF,.,TRBV10-3,TRBJ2-3
CASSSRRASYEQYF,.,TRBV7-2,TRBJ2-7
CASSTGQGLYTEAFF,.,TRBV5-5,TRBJ1-1
CASRYISGRSTGELFF,once,TRBV6-5,TRBJ2-2
CASSERADSVGNTIYF,.,TRBV10-2,TRBJ1-3
CASSVGTGGRGAGELFF,.,TRBV2,TRBJ2-2
CASSPLAGGLTDTQYF,.,TRBV18,TRBJ2-3
CASSLVGGRSGNTEAFF,.,TRBV7-9,TRBJ1-1
CASSIGLATDEQFF,once,TRBV19,TRBJ2-1
CASSVIAGGETQYF,.,TRBV6-5,TRBJ2-5
CASSFEGTGRGEQYF,.,TRBV5-6,TRBJ2-7
CASSLGGTDTQYF,.,TRBV5-1,TRBJ2-3
CASSVGTGWDEQYF,.,TRBV27,TRBJ2-7
CASSLYPQGSSYNEQFF,.,TRBV7-7,TRBJ2-1
CASSSGTDPSSYEQYF,once,TRBV7-9,TRBJ2-7
CASSLKGQGGLEQYF,once,TRBV18,TRBJ2-7
CASTTPGGGRANEQFF,.,TRBV19,TRBJ2-1